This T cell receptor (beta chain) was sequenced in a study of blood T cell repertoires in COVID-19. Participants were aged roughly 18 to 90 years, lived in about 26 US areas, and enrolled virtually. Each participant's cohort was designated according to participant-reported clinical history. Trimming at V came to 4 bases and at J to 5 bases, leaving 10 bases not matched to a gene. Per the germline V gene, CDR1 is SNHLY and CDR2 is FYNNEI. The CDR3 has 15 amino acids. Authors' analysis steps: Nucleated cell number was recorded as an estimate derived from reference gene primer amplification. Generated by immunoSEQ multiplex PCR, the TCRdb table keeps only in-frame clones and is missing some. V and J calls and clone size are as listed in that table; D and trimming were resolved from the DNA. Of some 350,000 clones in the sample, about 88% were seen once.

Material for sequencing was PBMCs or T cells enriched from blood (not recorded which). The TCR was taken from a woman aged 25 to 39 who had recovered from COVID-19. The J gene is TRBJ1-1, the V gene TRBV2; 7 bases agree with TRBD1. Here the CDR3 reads CASSVDRASRTEAFF. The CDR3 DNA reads TGTGCCAGCAGTGTTGACAGGGCCTCGAGAACTGAAGCTTTCTTT.